The 2 T cell receptor beta chains in this list originate from one sample, sequenced in a study of somatic mutations in cytotoxic T cells in rheumatoid arthritis. Repertoires were generated with immunoSEQ multiplex PCR, while TCRdb's copy carries only in-frame clones and drops some. The data hold several thousand clones, with 60% observed a single time. The specimen was CD8+ T cells sorted from blood. These receptors were taken from a middle-aged woman in good health.

This clone was counted between two and nine times. The chain couples TRBV11-2 to TRBJ2-1; 7 bases fit TRBD2. The CDR3 loop spans 17 amino acids. Germline V gene lookup returns CDR1 SGHAT and CDR2 FQNNGV. V was pared by 0 bases and J by 0 bases, with 5 bases of the junction left unmatched. CDR3 in DNA: TGTGCCAGCAGCTTAGATCGGGGGGAAAGCTCCTACAATGAGCAGTTCTTC. It translates to CASSLDRGESSYNEQFF.

This clone was found a few times. The germline gene is not matched at one end of the junction; a read error may be the cause. The chain combines TRBV7-7 with TRBJ2-3; 9 bases line up with TRBD2. Germline values: CDR1 SSHAT, CDR2 FNYEAQ (reference sequence). CDR3 length: 15 residues. The CDR3 nucleotides read TGTGCTAGCAGCTTAGGAGCGGGAGGATCGGATACGCAGTATTTT. This codes for CASSLGAGGSDTQYF.